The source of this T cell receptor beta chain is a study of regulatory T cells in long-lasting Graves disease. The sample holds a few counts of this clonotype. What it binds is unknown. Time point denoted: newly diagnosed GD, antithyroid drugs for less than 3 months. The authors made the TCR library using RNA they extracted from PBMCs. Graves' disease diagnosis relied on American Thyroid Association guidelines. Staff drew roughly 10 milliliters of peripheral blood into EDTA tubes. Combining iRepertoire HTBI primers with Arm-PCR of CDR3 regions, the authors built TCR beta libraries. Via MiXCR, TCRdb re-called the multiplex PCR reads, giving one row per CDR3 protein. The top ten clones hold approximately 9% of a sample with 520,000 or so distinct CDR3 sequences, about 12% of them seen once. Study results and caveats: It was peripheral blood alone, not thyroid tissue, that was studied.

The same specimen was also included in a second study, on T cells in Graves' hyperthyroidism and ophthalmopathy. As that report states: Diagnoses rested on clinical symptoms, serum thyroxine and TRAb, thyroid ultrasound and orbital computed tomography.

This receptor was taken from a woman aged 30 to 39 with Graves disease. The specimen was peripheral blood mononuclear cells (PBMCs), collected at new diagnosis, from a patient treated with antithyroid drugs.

This CDR3 reads CATARGSNEKLFF. In DNA form, the CDR3 reads TGTGCCACTGCACGGGGTTCTAATGAAAAACTGTTTTTT. V and J are TRBV18 and TRBJ1-4, with no clear D. Looked up from germline, CDR1 is KGHSH and CDR2 is LQKENI. Trimming pared 10 bases from V and 3 bases from J, leaving 12 bases between. CDR3 size: 13 residues. The complete variable domain, with remaining parts taken from reference TRBV18 and TRBJ1-4, reads NAGVMQNPRHLVRRRGQEARLRCSPMKGHSHVYWYRQLPEEGLKFMVYLQKENIIDESGMPKERFSAEFPKEGPSILRIQQVVRGDSAAYFCATARGSNEKLFFGSGTQLSVL.